The clone carrying this T cell receptor beta chain was detected a few times. Its antigen is not identified. V gave up 0 bases and J gave up 3 bases, with 11 bases separating them. CDR1 and CDR2 (germline): SGDLS, YYNGEE. The CDR3 is 15 residues long. The data were obtained in a study of T cell repertoires in cytomegalovirus infection. Study-wide results and limits: Carriers of CMV and the relevant HLA type were discriminated by public TCR beta frequency. Ex vivo responses were dominated by HLA-C-restricted CMV-specific TCR beta clonotypes.

TCRdb ran MiXCR on the reads and lists one entry per CDR3 protein. This table has under 800,000 distinct CDR3 sequences, more than 20% appearing once. Sequenced sample: CD8+ T cells from PBMCs. This chain links TRBV9 with TRBJ2-3; D is unclear. The clonotype was recovered from a human donor in good health (CMV status not recorded). Some clones in this sample may be carry-over from other donors' samples. CDR3 bases: TGTGCCAGCAGCGTAGATGGGGATGTGACAGATACGCAGTATTTT. Residues: CASSVDGDVTDTQYF.